This TCR beta chain derives from a study of T cells in Graves' hyperthyroidism and ophthalmopathy. For the study at large: At initial diagnosis, before any treatment had begun, peripheral blood was obtained. Study-wide points: Onset of ophthalmopathy came a median approximately 6.5 months after the model predicted it.

Aged 18 to 65, the patients had hyperthyroidism that was newly diagnosed and had lasted under 2 months. PBMCs were derived from around 10 ml fresh peripheral blood. This clonotype has just a few counts. What it recognizes is unknown. Losses at the gene ends were 4 bases for V and 1 base for J; bases not matched to a gene: 4. The CDR3 loop spans 15 amino acids. Germline CDR1 LNHDA, CDR2 SQIVND (reference sequence). Amplified TCR beta CDR3 regions came from RNA transcripts. HTBI primers were used for first-round RT-PCR of the TCR CDR3. TCRdb analysed the multiplex PCR reads with MiXCR anew, one entry per CDR3 protein. The table records hundreds of thousands of distinct CDR3 sequences, more than 12% of them present only once.

The specimen sequenced was blood. This TCR came from a woman in her 30s with Graves' hyperthyroidism. The chain couples TRBV19 to TRBJ2-3; 8 bases map to TRBD2. CDR3 loop: CASSTTTSGTDTQYF. In DNA, the CDR3 is TGTGCCAGTAGTACTACGACTAGCGGCACAGATACGCAGTATTTT.